This T cell receptor (beta chain) was found in a study of response to subunit inactivated influenza vaccine. The study's findings and limits: The authors proposed limited new T cell recruitment per seasonal influenza vaccination.

Each CDR3 protein gets one entry after TCRdb re-called the RT-PCR reads with MiXCR. The table shows around 500,000 distinct CDR3 sequences, with roughly 9.7% occurring only once. CDR3 length: 12 residues. V lost 4 bases to trimming and J lost 8 bases, with 10 bases between them. CDR1 is SGHDT and CDR2 is YYEEEE in the germline V gene. About this clonotype itself: Its antigen is as yet unknown.

The V gene is TRBV5-6, the J gene TRBJ2-1; D gene ambiguous. The TCR was taken from a man aged 45 to 65 who received an inactivated influenza vaccine. The sample consisted of PBMCs from blood, taken 40 to 50 days after vaccination. The CDR3 DNA follows: TGTGCCAGCAGCCAAGAGGTGGATGAGCAGTTCTTC. Its protein is CASSQEVDEQFF. The full variable domain, completed using reference TRBV5-6 and TRBJ2-1, is DAGVTQSPTHLIKTRGQQVTLRCSPKSGHDTVSWYQQALGQGPQFIFQYYEEEERQRGNFPDRFSGHQFPNYSSELNVNALLLGDSALYLCASSQEVDEQFFGPGTRLTVL.